Each of the 6 T cell receptor beta chains below was sequenced from the same sample in a study of siplizumab effects on memory and regulatory T cells. Profiling relied on immunoSEQ multiplex PCR, and the TCRdb table lists in-frame clones only, not all of them. The profile shows 85,000 to 120,000 clones, about 94% of them singletons. Sequencing input: CD4+ T cells sorted from blood. All receptors derive from a human donor in good health.

V usage is TRBV30 and J usage is TRBJ2-2; TRBD2 aligns across 7 bases. V was pared by 3 bases and J by 0 bases, with 4 bases of the junction left unmatched. CDR1 is GTSNPN, CDR2 SVGIG, per germline (reference sequence). The CDR3 runs to 15 residues. CDR3 sequence (DNA): TGTGCCTGGAGGAGCGGGGCCGCGAACACCGGGGAGCTGTTTTTT. This gives the protein CAWRSGAANTGELFF.

The chain couples TRBV5-1 to TRBJ2-7; D is perhaps TRBD1 (6 bases). Trimming took 5 bases from V and 3 from J, leaving 12 bases between them. From germline, CDR1 is SGHRS and CDR2 YFSETQ. The CDR3 is 13 residues long. The CDR3 DNA reads TGCGCCAGCAGAGAACCAGGGGACTACGAGCAGTACTTC. Translated: CASREPGDYEQYF.

The chain links TRBV7-8 to TRBJ1-1; weak D call: TRBD1 (5 bases). Trimming pared 5 bases from V and 5 bases from J, leaving 12 bases between. Per the germline V gene, CDR1 is SGHVS and CDR2 is FQNEAQ. The CDR3 spans 13 residues. The CDR3 sequence is CASSPIGGTEAFF. CDR3 in DNA: TGTGCCAGCAGCCCAATTGGGGGGACTGAAGCTTTCTTT.

The CDR3 sequence: CAISDSKTGQGRSYAEAFF. The DNA for the CDR3 is TGTGCCATCAGTGACTCGAAAACGGGACAGGGACGATCTTACGCTGAAGCTTTCTTT. This rearrangement joins TRBV10-3 to TRBJ1-1, with 9 bases that match TRBD1. Germline CDR1 and CDR2: ENHRY and SYGVKD. The CDR3 contains 19 residues. V lost 3 bases, J lost 6 bases, and 20 bases stayed unmatched.

The genes are TRBV19 and TRBJ2-6; tentatively, D is TRBD1 or TRBD2 (6 bases each). The CDR3 runs 16 residues. V dropped 6 bases and J dropped 2 bases, with 14 bases sitting between them. CDR1 is LNHDA and CDR2 is SQIVND in the germline V gene (reference sequence). CDR3 in amino acids: CASRARGEAGANVLTF. DNA for the CDR3: TGTGCCAGTAGGGCGAGGGGGGAAGCTGGGGCCAACGTCCTGACTTTC.

The rearrangement uses TRBV6-1 and TRBJ2-2, with 8 nucleotides matching TRBD1. CDR1 and CDR2 from the germline V gene are MNHNS and SASEGT. J lost 14 bases, V lost 4 bases, and 6 bases had no gene match. The CDR3 spans 12 residues. This chain's CDR3 is CASSVLTGALFF. In nucleotides, the CDR3 is TGTGCCAGCAGTGTTTTGACAGGGGCTCTGTTTTTT.